One and the same sample provided the 27 T cell receptor beta chains below, sequenced in a study of T cell responses to AZD1222 COVID-19 vaccine. Data came from immunoSEQ multiplex PCR; TCRdb stores just in-frame clones and leaves some out. The profile covers around 100,000 clones, with over 90% appearing a single time and under 2% taken by the ten largest. The sequenced sample was peripheral blood, obtained on day 0 of AZD1222 vaccination. The receptor set was obtained from an adult in good health.

The gene calls are TRBV5-5 and TRBJ2-2; 7 positions agree with TRBD2. CDR1 is SGHKS, CDR2 YYEKEE, per germline (reference sequence). The CDR3 has 16 residues. V was pared by 4 bases and J by 3 bases, with 9 bases of the junction left unmatched. The CDR3 nucleotides are TGTGCCAGCAGCGGAGTCATCGGGAGGTACACCGGGGAGCTGTTTTTT. Amino acid sequence: CASSGVIGRYTGELFF.

This clone was picked up a small number of times. V gene TRBV28 combines with J gene TRBJ2-1; D possibly corresponds to TRBD1 (5 bases). Per germline, CDR1 MDHEN and CDR2 SYDVKM. V lost 3 bases to trimming and J lost 0 bases, with 18 bases between them. This CDR3 has 18 residues. The CDR3 sequence: CASSFRGVGLPSYNEQFF. CDR3 in DNA: TGTGCCAGCAGTTTTAGGGGTGTAGGGCTCCCCTCCTACAATGAGCAGTTCTTC.

The chain is built from TRBV12-3 or TRBV12-4 and TRBJ2-7; maybe TRBD2 (5 bases). Trimming pared 2 bases from V and 2 bases from J, leaving 7 bases between. There are 13 residues in the CDR3. The CDR3 sequence is CASSLWETYEQYF. In DNA, the CDR3 is TGTGCCAGCAGTTTATGGGAGACCTACGAGCAGTACTTC.

The V gene is TRBV28, the J gene TRBJ1-4; D not resolved. CDR3 size: 13 residues. CDR1 and CDR2 (germline): MDHEN, SYDVKM. Trimming stripped 7 bases from V and 4 bases from J, with 10 bases between. The chain's CDR3 is CASNEELNEKLFF. The CDR3 nucleotides read TGTGCCAGCAATGAGGAGCTTAATGAAAAACTGTTTTTT.

The chain combines TRBV14 with TRBJ1-6; 7 bases align to TRBD1. V trimming: 3 bases; J trimming: 4 bases; junction bases outside the gene matches: 3. This CDR3 comprises 15 residues. Germline V CDR1 and CDR2: SGHDN, FVKESK. The CDR3 reads CASSQLTGYNSPLHF. CDR3 DNA sequence: TGTGCCAGCAGCCAGTTGACAGGGTATAATTCACCCCTCCACTTT.

The gene calls are TRBV7-3 and TRBJ2-5, with 8 bases matching TRBD1. The J segment lost 4 bases and the V segment lost 5 bases, leaving 6 bases of the junction unmatched. The CDR3 has 14 residues. Germline CDR1 SGHTA, CDR2 FQGTGA. This CDR3 reads CASSLTGGGETQYF. DNA of the CDR3: TGTGCCAGCAGCCTCACAGGGGGTGGAGAGACCCAGTACTTC.

This chain links TRBV28 with TRBJ2-7, with 8 positions matching TRBD1. This CDR3 contains 14 residues. Losses at the gene ends were 7 bases for V and 4 bases for J; bases not matched to a gene: 9. CDR1 is MDHEN and CDR2 is SYDVKM in the germline V gene. As DNA, the CDR3 is TGTGCCAGCATGGAGGGGGGACAGGAGTACGAGCAGTACTTC. This translates into CASMEGGQEYEQYF.

The chain uses TRBV6-6 and TRBJ2-1; D call uncertain. The CDR3 has 11 amino acids. CDR1 and CDR2 (germline): MNHNY, SVGAGI (reference sequence). Between the trimmed V and J ends, which lost 6 bases and 9 bases, there was a span of 9 bases. The CDR3 loop reads CASSRVREQFF. CDR3 sequence (DNA): TGTGCCAGCAGCAGAGTACGTGAGCAGTTCTTC.

This chain connects TRBV18 to TRBJ2-2, with D uncertain. CDR3 size: 12 residues. CDR1 is KGHSH, CDR2 LQKENI, per germline. The ends were cut back, 0 bases at V and 6 bases at J, with 2 bases in the middle. The DNA of the CDR3 is TGTGCCAGCTCACCACCCCCCGGGGAGCTGTTTTTT. Protein: CASSPPPGELFF.

The chain is built from TRBV15 and TRBJ2-1; the match to TRBD2 covers 8 bases. Per the germline V gene, CDR1 is LNHNV and CDR2 is YYDKDF (reference sequence). The CDR3 is made up of 14 amino acids. With V trimmed by 8 bases and J by 8 bases, 11 bases remained unmatched. The CDR3 region is CATARAGGSDEQFF. The CDR3 nucleotides are TGTGCCACCGCGAGGGCGGGAGGTTCGGATGAGCAGTTCTTC.

The chain recombines TRBV27 with TRBJ2-5, with D hard to call. Between the trimmed V and J ends, which lost 1 base and 4 bases, there was a span of 4 bases. CDR3 length: 12 amino acids. Per the germline V gene, CDR1 is MNHEY and CDR2 is SMNVEV (reference sequence). The CDR3, as DNA: TGTGCCAGCAGTTTATTAGGAGAGACCCAGTACTTC. Protein sequence: CASSLLGETQYF.

This sequence joins TRBV6-5 and TRBJ1-4; D perhaps matches TRBD1 (5 bases). V was cut by 5 bases and J by 8 bases, with 15 bases left in between. In germline, CDR1 is MNHEY, CDR2 SVGAGI. CDR3 length: 14 amino acids. As DNA, the CDR3 is TGTGCCAGCAGTCTGACAGTTCCCGGAGAAAAACTGTTTTTT. This sequence encodes CASSLTVPGEKLFF.

The genes are TRBV6-5 and TRBJ1-1, with a possible D match to TRBD1 (6 bases). Trimming removed 6 bases from V and 4 bases from J, with 15 bases in between. In germline, CDR1 is MNHEY, CDR2 SVGAGI. This CDR3 is built from 14 residues. The CDR3 sequence: CASSPQGMSTEAFF. CDR3 nucleotides: TGTGCCAGCAGCCCACAGGGTATGAGCACTGAAGCTTTCTTT.

The rearrangement links TRBV9 to TRBJ2-3; D is ambiguous. CDR1 and CDR2 from the germline V gene are SGDLS and YYNGEE. V was cut by 4 bases and J by 0 bases, with 15 bases left in between. CDR3 length equals 16 residues. The CDR3 region has the DNA TGTGCCAGCAGCTCCCACCCGGCAGGCAGCACAGATACGCAGTATTTT. This gives the protein CASSSHPAGSTDTQYF.

J is TRBJ1-1 and V is TRBV6-6; a weak D match, TRBD1 (5 bases). CDR1 MNHNY and CDR2 SVGAGI come from the germline V gene (reference sequence). V was pared by 6 bases and J by 4 bases, with 12 bases between. The CDR3 has 13 amino acids. CDR3 loop: CASRPRQITEAFF. DNA for the CDR3: TGTGCCAGCAGACCCCGACAGATCACTGAAGCTTTCTTT.

The J gene is TRBJ2-1, the V gene TRBV7-9; TRBD2 agrees at 11 bases. V lost 5 bases, J lost 15 bases, and 12 bases stayed unmatched. Germline V gene lookup returns CDR1 SEHNR and CDR2 FQNEAQ (reference sequence). This CDR3 has 14 amino acids. The chain's CDR3 is CASSTPSPGLAVFF. CDR3 DNA sequence: TGTGCCAGCAGCACTCCCTCTCCGGGACTAGCGGTGTTCTTC. Supplemented by reference TRBV7-9 and TRBJ2-1, the full variable domain reads DTGVSQNPRHKITKRGQNVTFRCDPISEHNRLYWYRQTLGQGPEFLTYFQNEAQLEKSRLLSDRFSAERPKGSFSTLEIQRTEQGDSAMYLCASSTPSPGLAVFFGPGTRLTVL.

CDR3 sequence (DNA): TGTGCCACCCTGGGACAGTACCCCCTCAATGAGCAGTTCTTC. Its translation: CATLGQYPLNEQFF. The chain employs TRBV27 and TRBJ2-1, with 7 bases aligning to TRBD1. J lost 6 bases, V lost 10 bases, and 12 bases had no gene match. This CDR3 is 14 amino acids long. Per the germline V gene, CDR1 is MNHEY and CDR2 is SMNVEV (reference sequence).

As DNA, the CDR3 is TGCGCCAGCAGCTTTGATGGGGGGTCGGCTGGCTACACCTTC. Protein product: CASSFDGGSAGYTF. The chain employs TRBV5-1 and TRBJ1-2; D is perhaps TRBD1 (5 bases). CDR1 and CDR2 from the germline V gene are SGHRS and YFSETQ. The CDR3 loop spans 14 amino acids. Trimming took 2 bases from V and 7 from J, leaving 15 bases between them.

This chain connects TRBV10-3 to TRBJ2-3, with D perhaps matching TRBD2 (5 bases). CDR1 and CDR2 from the germline V gene are ENHRY and SYGVKD. V dropped 8 bases and J dropped 4 bases, with 16 bases sitting between them. The CDR3 contains 14 residues. CDR3 sequence reads: CAIGRRRDPDTQYF. For the CDR3, the DNA is TGTGCCATCGGGCGTAGACGGGATCCAGATACGCAGTATTTT.

This clone occurred once. The chain combines TRBV12-3 or TRBV12-4 with TRBJ2-7; possibly TRBD1 for D (5 bases). Trimming cost V 5 bases and J 5 bases, with 13 bases left between them. This CDR3 contains 13 residues. CDR3 amino acids: CASSPRVFHEQYF. CDR3 DNA: TGTGCCAGCAGTCCCAGGGTCTTCCACGAGCAGTACTTC.

V usage is TRBV6-5 and J usage is TRBJ1-1; D may be TRBD1 (6 bases). Trimming pared 7 bases from V and 1 base from J, leaving 16 bases between. This CDR3 contains 15 residues. Germline CDR1 reads MNHEY; CDR2 reads SVGAGI. The CDR3 loop reads CASNLNRDQNTEAFF. The CDR3 coding sequence is TGTGCCAGCAACTTAAACAGGGACCAGAACACTGAAGCTTTCTTT.

This clone was seen once. The chain uses TRBV6-5 and TRBJ2-6; D unclear. V lost 4 bases, J lost 0 bases, and 7 bases lay in between. From germline, CDR1 is MNHEY and CDR2 SVGAGI. The length of the CDR3 is 15 residues. The CDR3 reads CASSSISSGANVLTF. The CDR3, as DNA: TGTGCCAGCAGTTCTATATCCTCTGGGGCCAACGTCCTGACTTTC.

V usage is TRBV21-1 and J usage is TRBJ2-5; TRBD1 is taken as the D call from the table, unchecked against the DNA. TRBV21-1 is annotated as a pseudogene. The CDR3 length is 14 residues. The CDR3 loop reads CASSKSIQQETQYF. Here the CDR3 DNA reads TGTGCCAGCAGCAAATCTATACAGCAAGAGACCCAGTACTTC.

The count of this clone is one. The chain recombines TRBV7-8 with TRBJ1-1; D is ambiguous. In germline, CDR1 is SGHVS, CDR2 FQNEAQ. CDR3 length equals 14 residues. With 1 base removed from V and 0 bases from J, the gap between germline ends came to 6 bases. CDR3 in amino acids: CASSLGYLNTEAFF. The CDR3, as DNA: TGTGCCAGCAGCTTAGGTTACCTGAACACTGAAGCTTTCTTT.

The chain joins TRBV28 to TRBJ1-1; D uncertain. Trimming removed 5 bases at V and 4 bases at J, with 8 bases between. Germline loops: CDR1 MDHEN, CDR2 SYDVKM. The CDR3 covers 12 residues. The CDR3 region is CASSRAGTEAFF. The CDR3, as DNA: TGTGCCAGCAGTCGAGCGGGCACTGAAGCTTTCTTT.

The CDR3 is CASSIRGALPGELFF. The CDR3, as DNA: TGTGCCAGTAGTATCAGAGGGGCCTTGCCCGGGGAGCTGTTTTTT. This chain uses TRBV19 with TRBJ2-2; either TRBD1 or TRBD2 may supply D (5 bases each). Deletions cut 3 bases from V and 6 bases from J, with 14 bases between. The germline gives CDR1 LNHDA, CDR2 SQIVND (reference sequence). This CDR3 contains 15 residues.

This chain uses TRBV6-2 or TRBV6-3 with TRBJ2-3; either TRBD1 or TRBD2 may supply D (6 bases each). CDR3 length: 15 amino acids. The V gene's germline CDR1 is MNHEY and CDR2 SVGEGT. The V gene lost 2 bases and the J gene lost 3 bases, with 12 bases spanning the gap. CDR3 protein: CASSYRGDGTDTQYF. In nucleotides, the CDR3 is TGTGCCAGCAGTTACAGGGGGGACGGGACAGATACGCAGTATTTT.